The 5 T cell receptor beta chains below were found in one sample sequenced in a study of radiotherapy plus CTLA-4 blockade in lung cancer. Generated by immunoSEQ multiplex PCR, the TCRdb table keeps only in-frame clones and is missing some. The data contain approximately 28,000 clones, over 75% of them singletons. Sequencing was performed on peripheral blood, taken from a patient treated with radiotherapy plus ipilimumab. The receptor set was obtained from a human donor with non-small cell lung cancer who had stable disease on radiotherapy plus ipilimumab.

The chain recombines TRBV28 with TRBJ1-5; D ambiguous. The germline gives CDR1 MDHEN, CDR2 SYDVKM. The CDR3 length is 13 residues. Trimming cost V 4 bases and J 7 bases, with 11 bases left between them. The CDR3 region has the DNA TGTGCCAGCAGTTCCTCAGTGAGCCAGCCCCAGCATTTT. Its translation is CASSSSVSQPQHF.

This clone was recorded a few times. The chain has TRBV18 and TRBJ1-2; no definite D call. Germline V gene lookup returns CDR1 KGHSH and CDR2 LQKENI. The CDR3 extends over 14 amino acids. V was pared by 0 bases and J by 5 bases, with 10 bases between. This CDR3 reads CASSPPADYYGYTF. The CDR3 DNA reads TGTGCCAGCTCACCACCGGCGGACTATTATGGCTACACCTTC.

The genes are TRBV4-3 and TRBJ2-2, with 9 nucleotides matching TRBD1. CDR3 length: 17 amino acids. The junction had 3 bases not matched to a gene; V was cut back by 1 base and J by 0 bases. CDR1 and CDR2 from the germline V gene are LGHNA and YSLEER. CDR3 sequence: CASSQAGTGPNTGELFF. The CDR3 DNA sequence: TGCGCCAGCAGCCAAGCGGGGACAGGGCCGAACACCGGGGAGCTGTTTTTT.

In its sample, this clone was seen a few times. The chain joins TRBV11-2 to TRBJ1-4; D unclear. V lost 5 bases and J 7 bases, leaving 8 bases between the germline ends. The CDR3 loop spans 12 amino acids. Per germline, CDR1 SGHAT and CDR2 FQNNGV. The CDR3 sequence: CASSPRFEKLFF. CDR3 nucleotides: TGTGCCAGCAGCCCTCGTTTTGAAAAACTGTTTTTT. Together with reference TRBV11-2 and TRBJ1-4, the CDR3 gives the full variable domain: EAGVAQSPRYKIIEKRQSVAFWCNPISGHATLYWYQQILGQGPKLLIQFQNNGVVDDSQLPKDRFSAERLKGVDSTLKIQPAKLEDSAVYLCASSPRFEKLFFGSGTQLSVL.

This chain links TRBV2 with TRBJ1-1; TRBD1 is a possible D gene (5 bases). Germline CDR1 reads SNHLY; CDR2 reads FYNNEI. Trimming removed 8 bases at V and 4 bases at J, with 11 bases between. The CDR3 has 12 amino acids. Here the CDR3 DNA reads TGTGCCAGCTTCGACGGGGGCACTGAAGCTTTCTTT. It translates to CASFDGGTEAFF.